This T cell receptor beta chain was captured by sequencing in a study of a mutant IDH1 vaccine in newly diagnosed glioma. Study-wide context: Initiation of the vaccine course occurred 4-6 weeks after radiotherapy alone, or alongside temozolomide cycles. Males made up about 62% and females roughly 38% of treated patients, whose mean age was around 40 years.

As for time point: week 11, during vaccination. Doses of 300 ug of mutant IDH1 20-mer peptide were given with topical imiquimod. General observations from the study: Patients showed vaccine-induced immune responses at a rate of around 94%. With respect to changes in top peripheral T cell clonotypes, pseudoprogression seemed unrelated.

V lost 11 bases, J lost 0 bases, and 14 bases lay in between. The CDR3 covers 14 residues. The germline CDR1 and CDR2 sequences are MDHEN and SYDVKM. Sequencing used immunoSEQ multiplex PCR; TCRdb keeps in-frame clones, though not all of them. This table has over 95,000 clones, roughly 88% appearing once. Note on this clone: The target antigen is unknown.

The gene calls are TRBV28 and TRBJ2-1; D unresolved. This sequence originates from a woman aged 45-65 years with glioma. The material was PBMCs, obtained from a glioma patient whose treatment included an IDH1 peptide vaccine. CDR3 nucleotide sequence: TGTGCCGCGTGTCCAGGCAGCTCCTACAATGAGCAGTTCTTC. This translates into CAACPGSSYNEQFF.